This T cell receptor beta chain was identified during a study of metastatic and nonmetastatic thyroid tumors. This clone has a handful of counts. V was pared by 7 bases and J by 3 bases, with 9 bases of the junction left unmatched. This CDR3 is 16 amino acids long. Germline CDR1 MNHNS, CDR2 SASEGT. Until they underwent thyroid surgery, no patient had received any treatment. TCRdb reanalyzed the PCR reads with MiXCR. This table has about 33,000 clones, about a tenth appearing once. The receptor comes from a female donor with papillary thyroid cancer or a benign thyroid nodule (not recorded which). Some clones in this sample may be carry-over from other donors' samples. The material sequenced was blood. The chain has TRBV6-1 and TRBJ2-3, with 11 bases aligning to TRBD2. The CDR3: CASKLAGEIYTDTQYF. The CDR3 DNA follows: TGTGCCAGCAAACTAGCGGGAGAGATATATACAGATACGCAGTATTTT.